This T cell receptor (beta chain) emerged from a study of T cell responses to AZD1222 COVID-19 vaccine. Of note for this clone: Its matching antigen is unknown.

Study-wide findings and caveats: At 160-218 and 743-854, vaccine-associated CD4 TCRs were dominant, and they spanned spike. Females made up more of the donors, who were largely white British, and clonal diversity may have come out too low. Repertoires were sampled only after the peak T cell response. Spike-specific TCR depth and breadth grew after two AZD1222 doses.

The protocol was immunoSEQ multiplex PCR, while the TCRdb copy is restricted to in-frame clones and leaves out a portion. The repertoire has roughly 150,000 clones, around 88% of them found once; the top ten carry around 3.4%. The CDR3 is 11 amino acids. Trimming left V 4 bases short and J 5 bases short, with 6 bases between. Germline V lookup: CDR1 SGHNT, CDR2 YENEEA. The specimen was peripheral blood, collected on day 0 of MenACWY control vaccination. The receptor was isolated from an adult in good health. V usage is TRBV11-3 and J usage is TRBJ2-7; tentative D call: TRBD1 (5 bases). CDR3 sequence: CASSSGNEQYF. CDR3 DNA sequence: TGTGCCAGCAGCTCAGGGAACGAGCAGTACTTC.